This is a list of T cell receptor beta chains from one sample in a study of T cell changes during pregnancy in multiple sclerosis. Clones were read by immunoSEQ multiplex PCR, and TCRdb kept only the in-frame ones, dropping some. The repertoire includes 45,000 to 50,000 clones, roughly 93% of them detected once, and 0.37% sits in the top ten. The sample in question was CD4+ T cells from peripheral blood mononuclear cells, obtained in the second trimester of pregnancy. Receptors were obtained from a female donor in good health, enrolled as a control in a pregnancy study. CDR3s include the opening cysteine and the closing phenylalanine or tryptophan. Fields, in order: V gene, D gene, clone size, J gene, CDR3 protein, CDR3 DNA. D genes are given only for firm matches. Clone size, where shown, is once, few, many, or a class for clones that have expanded.

v_gene: TRBV30
d_gene: NA
abundance: NA
j_gene: TRBJ2-6
CDR3aa: CAWSVESVSGANVLTF
CDR3nt: TGTGCCTGGAGTGTCGAGTCGGTCTCTGGGGCCAACGTCCTGACTTTC

v_gene: TRBV7-2
d_gene: TRBD2
abundance: NA
j_gene: TRBJ2-5
CDR3aa: CASSLASRTSGSETQYF
CDR3nt: TGTGCCAGCAGCTTAGCGAGTCGGACTAGCGGATCAGAGACCCAGTACTTC

v_gene: TRBV11-2
d_gene: NA
abundance: NA
j_gene: TRBJ2-7
CDR3aa: CASSKEGGEKSQYF
CDR3nt: TGTGCCAGCAGCAAAGAGGGCGGAGAAAAAAGCCAGTACTTC

v_gene: TRBV30
d_gene: TRBD1
abundance: NA
j_gene: TRBJ1-4
CDR3aa: CAWTGGNEKLFF
CDR3nt: TGTGCCTGGACAGGGGGCAATGAAAAACTGTTTTTT

v_gene: TRBV18
d_gene: TRBD1
abundance: NA
j_gene: TRBJ2-7
CDR3aa: CASSPLSGTGGREQYF
CDR3nt: TGTGCCAGCTCACCACTCTCCGGGACAGGGGGAAGGGAGCAGTACTTC

v_gene: TRBV6-6
d_gene: NA
abundance: NA
j_gene: TRBJ2-5
CDR3aa: CASSFRGPRETQYF
CDR3nt: TGTGCCAGCAGCTTCAGGGGACCGCGAGAGACCCAGTACTTC

v_gene: TRBV5-5
d_gene: TRBD1
abundance: NA
j_gene: TRBJ2-2
CDR3aa: CASSLGRDSNTGELFF
CDR3nt: TGTGCCAGCAGCTTGGGCCGGGACAGCAACACCGGGGAGCTGTTTTTT

v_gene: TRBV9
d_gene: NA
abundance: NA
j_gene: TRBJ1-1
CDR3aa: CASSVGVGVNTEAFF
CDR3nt: TGTGCCAGCAGCGTAGGGGTTGGAGTGAACACTGAAGCTTTCTTT

v_gene: TRBV19
d_gene: TRBD1
abundance: NA
j_gene: TRBJ1-1
CDR3aa: CASSSTGETEAFF
CDR3nt: TGTGCCAGTTCTTCGACAGGGGAAACTGAAGCTTTCTTT

v_gene: TRBV29-1
d_gene: NA
abundance: NA
j_gene: TRBJ2-7
CDR3aa: CSVSLQAYEQYF
CDR3nt: TGCAGCGTGTCTCTTCAAGCATACGAGCAGTACTTC

v_gene: TRBV6-1
d_gene: NA
abundance: NA
j_gene: TRBJ1-1
CDR3aa: CASSPVPFYEAFF
CDR3nt: TGTGCCAGCAGTCCGGTTCCATTTTACGAAGCTTTCTTT

v_gene: TRBV7-6
d_gene: NA
abundance: NA
j_gene: TRBJ2-2
CDR3aa: CASSGRSTGELFF
CDR3nt: TGTGCCAGCAGCGGCAGGTCCACCGGGGAGCTGTTTTTT

v_gene: TRBV9
d_gene: NA
abundance: NA
j_gene: TRBJ1-3
CDR3aa: CASSVGAANSGNTIYF
CDR3nt: TGTGCCAGCAGCGTAGGGGCAGCTAATTCTGGAAACACCATATATTTT

v_gene: TRBV21-1
d_gene: NA
abundance: NA
j_gene: TRBJ1-6
CDR3aa: CASSKDGQGAANSPLHF
CDR3nt: TGTGCCAGCAGCAAAGATGGACAGGGGGCAGCTAATTCACCCCTCCACTTT

v_gene: TRBV19
d_gene: NA
abundance: NA
j_gene: TRBJ1-1
CDR3aa: CASTQNRGTEAFF
CDR3nt: TGTGCCAGTACCCAAAATCGGGGCACTGAAGCTTTCTTT

v_gene: TRBV5-5
d_gene: NA
abundance: NA
j_gene: TRBJ1-5
CDR3aa: CASSPDSQGQPQHF
CDR3nt: TGTGCCAGCAGCCCTGACTCCCAGGGTCAGCCCCAGCATTTT

v_gene: TRBV5-1
d_gene: NA
abundance: NA
j_gene: TRBJ1-1
CDR3aa: CASSLAAGTEAFF
CDR3nt: TGCGCCAGCAGCTTGGCAGCGGGGACTGAAGCTTTCTTT

v_gene: TRBV7-2
d_gene: TRBD1
abundance: NA
j_gene: TRBJ1-1
CDR3aa: CASSVMLGTGATEAFF
CDR3nt: TGTGCCAGCAGCGTAATGTTAGGGACAGGGGCCACTGAAGCTTTCTTT

v_gene: TRBV4-3
d_gene: NA
abundance: NA
j_gene: TRBJ1-2
CDR3aa: CASSQGAGSNYGYTF
CDR3nt: TGCGCCAGCAGCCAAGGGGCAGGGTCTAACTATGGCTACACCTTC

v_gene: TRBV7-3
d_gene: TRBD2
abundance: NA
j_gene: TRBJ2-7
CDR3aa: CASSSAGGSYEQYF
CDR3nt: TGTGCCAGCAGCTCAGCGGGGGGTTCCTACGAGCAGTACTTC

v_gene: TRBV7-2
d_gene: TRBD2
abundance: once
j_gene: TRBJ2-1
CDR3aa: CASSLGLAVGEQFF
CDR3nt: TGTGCCAGCAGCTTAGGACTAGCGGTGGGGGAGCAGTTCTTC

v_gene: TRBV2
d_gene: NA
abundance: once
j_gene: TRBJ1-2
CDR3aa: CASKPQGVLYGYTF
CDR3nt: TGTGCCAGCAAGCCACAGGGAGTTCTCTATGGCTACACCTTC

v_gene: TRBV2
d_gene: NA
abundance: NA
j_gene: TRBJ1-1
CDR3aa: CASRETSGTTATEAFF
CDR3nt: TGTGCCAGCAGAGAAACCTCCGGGACAACGGCCACTGAAGCTTTCTTT

v_gene: TRBV6-5
d_gene: TRBD1
abundance: NA
j_gene: TRBJ1-4
CDR3aa: CASSQRQGRVEKLFF
CDR3nt: TGTGCCAGCAGTCAACGACAGGGGAGAGTGGAAAAACTGTTTTTT

v_gene: TRBV29-1
d_gene: NA
abundance: NA
j_gene: TRBJ1-1
CDR3aa: CSVASAGGTEAFF
CDR3nt: TGCAGCGTTGCGAGCGCTGGTGGGACTGAAGCTTTCTTT

v_gene: TRBV30
d_gene: TRBD2
abundance: NA
j_gene: TRBJ2-7
CDR3aa: CAWSVPRGGFGEQYF
CDR3nt: TGTGCCTGGAGTGTACCTCGGGGGGGTTTTGGCGAGCAGTACTTC

v_gene: TRBV6-5
d_gene: NA
abundance: NA
j_gene: TRBJ1-2
CDR3aa: CASSPFEGNYGYTF
CDR3nt: TGTGCCAGCAGTCCATTCGAGGGTAACTATGGCTACACCTTC

v_gene: TRBV5-4
d_gene: TRBD1
abundance: NA
j_gene: TRBJ2-1
CDR3aa: CASSWPGQGYNEQFF
CDR3nt: TGTGCCAGCAGCTGGCCGGGACAGGGATACAATGAGCAGTTCTTC

v_gene: TRBV6-5
d_gene: NA
abundance: NA
j_gene: TRBJ1-2
CDR3aa: CASSYSYTDGYTF
CDR3nt: TGTGCCAGCAGTTACTCATATACGGATGGCTACACCTTC

v_gene: TRBV7-9
d_gene: NA
abundance: NA
j_gene: TRBJ1-3
CDR3aa: CASRASSGNTIYF
CDR3nt: TGTGCCAGCAGAGCAAGTTCTGGAAACACCATATATTTT

v_gene: TRBV11-1
d_gene: NA
abundance: NA
j_gene: TRBJ1-2
CDR3aa: CASSPRTVPSNYGYTF
CDR3nt: TGTGCCAGCAGCCCGCGGACAGTACCCTCTAACTATGGCTACACCTTC

v_gene: TRBV18
d_gene: NA
abundance: NA
j_gene: TRBJ1-1
CDR3aa: CASSPRTVNTEAFF
CDR3nt: TGTGCCAGCTCACCCCGGACAGTGAACACTGAAGCTTTCTTT

v_gene: TRBV25-1
d_gene: NA
abundance: NA
j_gene: TRBJ2-7
CDR3aa: CASSEPGQSFSYEQYF
CDR3nt: TGTGCCAGCAGTGAACCCGGACAGTCCTTTTCCTACGAGCAGTACTTC

v_gene: TRBV7-2
d_gene: NA
abundance: NA
j_gene: TRBJ1-4
CDR3aa: CASSRGVNEKLFF
CDR3nt: TGTGCCAGCAGCCGGGGGGTCAATGAAAAACTGTTTTTT

v_gene: TRBV11-3
d_gene: TRBD1
abundance: NA
j_gene: TRBJ1-1
CDR3aa: CASSLGRGREAFF
CDR3nt: TGTGCCAGCAGCTTAGGCAGGGGGCGCGAGGCTTTCTTT

v_gene: TRBV7-3
d_gene: TRBD1
abundance: once
j_gene: TRBJ2-7
CDR3aa: CASSLNPLRQGDHEQYF
CDR3nt: TGTGCCAGCAGCTTAAATCCGCTGCGACAGGGAGACCACGAGCAGTACTTC

v_gene: TRBV30
d_gene: TRBD1
abundance: NA
j_gene: TRBJ2-2
CDR3aa: CAYQPPGQGGTGELFF
CDR3nt: TGTGCCTATCAACCCCCGGGACAGGGGGGCACCGGGGAGCTGTTTTTT

v_gene: TRBV29-1
d_gene: TRBD1
abundance: NA
j_gene: TRBJ1-2
CDR3aa: CSVGSGGRGYTF
CDR3nt: TGCAGCGTGGGGTCAGGGGGCCGTGGCTACACCTTC

v_gene: TRBV7-8
d_gene: TRBD2
abundance: NA
j_gene: TRBJ2-7
CDR3aa: CASSLASLAGGPFHNEQYF
CDR3nt: TGTGCCAGCAGCTTAGCGAGCCTAGCGGGGGGGCCATTCCACAACGAGCAGTACTTC

v_gene: TRBV7-9
d_gene: NA
abundance: once
j_gene: TRBJ2-7
CDR3aa: CASSPGVSEQYF
CDR3nt: TGTGCCAGCAGCCCAGGGGTAAGCGAGCAGTACTTC

v_gene: TRBV7-2
d_gene: TRBD1
abundance: NA
j_gene: TRBJ1-2
CDR3aa: CASSQRQGGTF
CDR3nt: TGTGCCAGCAGCCAGCGACAGGGAGGTACCTTC

v_gene: TRBV19
d_gene: NA
abundance: NA
j_gene: TRBJ1-4
CDR3aa: CASSIGRDVEKLFF
CDR3nt: TGTGCCAGTAGTATAGGGAGGGACGTTGAAAAACTGTTTTTT

v_gene: TRBV7-8
d_gene: TRBD2
abundance: once
j_gene: TRBJ2-3
CDR3aa: CASSSPSGGTTDTQYF
CDR3nt: TGTGCCAGCAGCTCGCCTAGCGGGGGGACCACAGATACGCAGTATTTT

v_gene: TRBV10-3
d_gene: TRBD2
abundance: once
j_gene: TRBJ2-3
CDR3aa: CAITMTSGNTDTQYF
CDR3nt: TGTGCCATCACTATGACTAGCGGAAACACAGATACGCAGTATTTT

v_gene: TRBV6-5
d_gene: NA
abundance: NA
j_gene: TRBJ1-4
CDR3aa: CASARGQPVEKLFF
CDR3nt: TGTGCCAGCGCCCGCGGACAGCCGGTGGAAAAACTGTTTTTT

v_gene: TRBV19
d_gene: NA
abundance: NA
j_gene: TRBJ1-2
CDR3aa: CATTPGGGDYGYTF
CDR3nt: TGTGCCACGACACCAGGTGGGGGGGACTATGGCTACACCTTC

v_gene: TRBV2
d_gene: TRBD2
abundance: NA
j_gene: TRBJ2-3
CDR3aa: CASIRGVGTDTQYF
CDR3nt: TGTGCCAGCATCCGGGGGGTGGGCACAGATACGCAGTATTTT

v_gene: TRBV7-2
d_gene: NA
abundance: NA
j_gene: TRBJ1-5
CDR3aa: CASSLRSNQPQHF
CDR3nt: TGTGCCAGCAGCTTACGTAGCAATCAGCCCCAGCATTTT

v_gene: TRBV6-5
d_gene: NA
abundance: NA
j_gene: TRBJ2-7
CDR3aa: CASSYSSWEYEQYF
CDR3nt: TGTGCCAGCAGTTATAGTAGCTGGGAGTACGAGCAGTACTTC

v_gene: TRBV30
d_gene: NA
abundance: NA
j_gene: TRBJ1-2
CDR3aa: CAWSAQRTSPGYTF
CDR3nt: TGTGCCTGGAGCGCCCAGAGGACTAGTCCTGGCTACACCTTC

v_gene: TRBV27
d_gene: NA
abundance: NA
j_gene: TRBJ1-2
CDR3aa: CASKTGYSGGGYTF
CDR3nt: TGTGCCAGCAAAACGGGATACTCGGGGGGTGGCTACACCTTC

v_gene: TRBV6-1
d_gene: NA
abundance: NA
j_gene: TRBJ1-2
CDR3aa: CASKEGRSTNYGYTF
CDR3nt: TGTGCCAGCAAGGAGGGTCGCAGCACTAACTATGGCTACACCTTC